The 22 T cell receptor beta chains listed next were all sequenced from one sample in a study of OX40 agonist ivuxolimab in advanced cancers. The data were produced by immunoSEQ multiplex PCR, yet TCRdb's version contains in-frame clones alone and is incomplete. The sample holds 68,000 or so clones; about nine tenths are singletons and the top ten take roughly 8.2%. Here the sequenced sample was CD4+ or CD8+ T cells sorted from blood, taken in a trial of the OX40 agonist ivuxolimab. Source of these receptors: an adult with an advanced solid tumor such as melanoma, head and neck, liver or kidney cancer.

The chain couples TRBV11-3 to TRBJ1-2; D is unclear. Trimming left V 5 bases short and J 11 bases short, with 12 bases between. The CDR3 has 11 amino acids. Germline CDR1 is SGHNT and CDR2 is YENEEA. Here the CDR3 DNA reads TGTGCCAGCAGCGGGTCCGCCGCGTACACCTTC. Amino acids: CASSGSAAYTF.

This chain joins TRBV7-2 and TRBJ1-5, with a possible D match to TRBD1 (6 bases). The V gene lost 3 bases and the J gene lost 4 bases, with 10 bases spanning the gap. Germline CDR1 and CDR2: SGHTA and FQGNSA. CDR3 length: 14 amino acids. This chain's CDR3 is CASSFQGLNQPQHF. The CDR3 nucleotides are TGTGCCAGCAGCTTTCAGGGGCTTAATCAGCCCCAGCATTTT.

This clone was recorded only once. The J gene is TRBJ2-1, the V gene TRBV5-1; 8 bases match TRBD1. The CDR3 extends over 16 amino acids. Trimming at V came to 0 bases and at J to 6 bases, leaving 8 bases not matched to a gene. CDR1 is SGHRS and CDR2 is YFSETQ in the germline V gene. CDR3 bases: TGCGCCAGCAGCTTGGTTTGGACAGGGTCACGCAATGAGCAGTTCTTC. This sequence encodes CASSLVWTGSRNEQFF.

The chain couples TRBV19 to TRBJ2-4; D possibly corresponds to TRBD2 (6 bases). The CDR3 loop spans 14 amino acids. The V gene's germline CDR1 is LNHDA and CDR2 SQIVND (reference sequence). With 4 bases removed from V and 6 bases from J, the gap between germline ends came to 13 bases. The CDR3 region has the DNA TGTGCCAGTAGTACCCCAATGCGGGGAAACATTCAGTACTTC. Its translation: CASSTPMRGNIQYF.

This clone was counted a single time. The chain couples TRBV9 to TRBJ1-1; no definite D call. CDR1 and CDR2 (germline): SGDLS, YYNGEE. Between the trimmed V and J ends, which lost 0 bases and 4 bases, there was a span of 10 bases. This CDR3 is built from 14 residues. The CDR3: CASSVGPGTTEAFF. DNA of the CDR3: TGTGCCAGCAGCGTAGGTCCAGGAACCACTGAAGCTTTCTTT.

The rearrangement joins TRBV18 to TRBJ1-1, with a tentative D call TRBD1 (6 bases). Germline loops: CDR1 KGHSH, CDR2 LQKENI. This CDR3 spans 15 amino acids. V gave up 0 bases and J gave up 1 base, with 9 bases separating them. The CDR3 nucleotides read TGTGCCAGCTCACCACCGCAGGGGAGGAACACTGAAGCTTTCTTT. Translating it yields CASSPPQGRNTEAFF.

The chain employs TRBV7-9 and TRBJ2-5, with 7 nucleotides matching TRBD1. J gave up 11 bases and V 0 bases, and 3 bases lay outside the gene matches. The germline V gene encodes CDR1 SEHNR and CDR2 FQNEAQ (reference sequence). The CDR3 is 12 amino acids. In nucleotides, the CDR3 is TGTGCCAGCAGCTTAGCGGGGACAGAGCAGTACTTC. It is translated as CASSLAGTEQYF.

The chain is built from TRBV5-8 and TRBJ2-1; D gene unclear. Germline CDR1 and CDR2: SGHTS and YDEGEE. This CDR3 has 13 amino acids. Deletions cut 3 bases from V and 6 bases from J, with 10 bases between. CDR3 nucleotides: TGTGCCAGCAGCTCCCTGGTGTCCAATGAGCAGTTCTTC. Amino acid sequence: CASSSLVSNEQFF.

The V gene is TRBV6-5, the J gene TRBJ1-2, with a possible D match to TRBD1 (5 bases). The CDR3 has 12 residues. Germline V gene sequence: CDR1 MNHEY, CDR2 SVGAGI. Trimming took off 5 bases at V and 8 bases at J, with 12 bases between the two ends. CDR3 coding DNA: TGTGCCAGCAGTACAGACAGAACCGGCTACACCTTC. It is translated as CASSTDRTGYTF.

This rearrangement joins TRBV19 to TRBJ1-4, with 8 bases matching TRBD1. Trimming cost V 6 bases and J 7 bases; bases outside gene matches: 7. This CDR3 contains 14 residues. Germline V gene lookup returns CDR1 LNHDA and CDR2 SQIVND (reference sequence). As DNA, the CDR3 is TGTGCCAGTAGCATACAGGGGGGCAGTGAAAAACTGTTTTTT. Encoded protein: CASSIQGGSEKLFF.

V gene TRBV10-3 combines with J gene TRBJ1-1; tentatively, D is TRBD1 (6 bases). The CDR3 consists of 13 residues. Germline CDR1 and CDR2: ENHRY and SYGVKD. The V and J ends lost 5 bases and 3 bases respectively, with 10 bases between them. CDR3 nucleotide sequence: TGTGCCATCAGTCGGACAGCAGACACTGAAGCTTTCTTT. It yields the protein CAISRTADTEAFF.

This clone came up once. The J gene is TRBJ1-5, the V gene TRBV28; D unclear. Per germline, CDR1 MDHEN and CDR2 SYDVKM. This CDR3 has 12 residues. The V end lost 5 bases, the J end lost 4 bases, and 6 bases lay between the germline ends. Here the CDR3 reads CASSASNQPQHF. In DNA, the CDR3 is TGTGCCAGCAGTGCCTCGAATCAGCCCCAGCATTTT.

The chain carries TRBV5-5 and TRBJ2-1; D is unclear. This CDR3 has 14 residues. Trimming stripped 3 bases from V and 2 bases from J, with 9 bases between. Per the germline V gene, CDR1 is SGHKS and CDR2 is YYEKEE (reference sequence). CDR3 protein: CASSSAGPYNEQFF. CDR3 sequence (DNA): TGTGCCAGCAGCTCCGCCGGGCCCTACAATGAGCAGTTCTTC.

The V and J genes are TRBV5-1 and TRBJ1-4, with D uncertain. The CDR3 length is 14 residues. V was shortened by 1 base and J by 8 bases, with 12 bases between the two germline ends. Germline values: CDR1 SGHRS, CDR2 YFSETQ. CDR3 nucleotides: TGCGCCAGCAGCTTGATACCAGGAAAAGAAAAACTGTTTTTT. Translation: CASSLIPGKEKLFF.

The CDR3: CASSSPGGMTYEQYF. CDR3 in DNA: TGTGCCAGCAGCTCCCCCGGGGGTATGACCTACGAGCAGTACTTC. This chain uses TRBV7-2 with TRBJ2-7; D perhaps matches TRBD2 (6 bases). Germline V gene data show CDR1 as SGHTA and CDR2 as FQGNSA. The CDR3 spans 15 residues. V was cut by 4 bases and J by 2 bases, with 15 bases left in between.

The J gene is TRBJ1-6, the V gene TRBV6-6; the D gene is possibly TRBD1 (5 bases). The CDR3 covers 15 residues. The V gene lost 6 bases and the J gene lost 6 bases, with 15 bases spanning the gap. CDR1 and CDR2 (germline): MNHNY, SVGAGI (reference sequence). CDR3 protein: CASRTGLYFNSPLHF. CDR3 DNA sequence: TGTGCCAGCAGAACGGGACTCTATTTTAATTCACCCCTCCACTTT.

The chain joins TRBV19 to TRBJ2-5; 10 bases map to TRBD2. Germline values: CDR1 LNHDA, CDR2 SQIVND (reference sequence). The V and J ends lost 9 bases and 9 bases, in that order; junction bases with no gene match: 19. This CDR3 is 16 amino acids long. DNA of the CDR3: TGTGCCAGCCGATCGGGTAGCGGGGGGCGGGGTGAGCCCCAGTACTTC. Translated: CASRSGSGGRGEPQYF. Full variable domain (outside the CDR3, taken from reference TRBV19 and TRBJ2-5): DGGITQSPKYLFRKEGQNVTLSCEQNLNHDAMYWYRQDPGQGLRLIYYSQIVNDFQKGDIAEGYSVSREKKESFPLTVTSAQKNPTAFYLCASRSGSGGRGEPQYFGPGTRLLVL.

This clone has just a few counts. The chain joins TRBV19 to TRBJ2-5; a weak D match, TRBD1 (5 bases). V was shortened by 10 bases and J by 6 bases, with 18 bases between the two germline ends. This CDR3 spans 13 amino acids. Germline V CDR1 and CDR2: LNHDA, SQIVND (reference sequence). The CDR3 DNA reads TGTGCCATTTCCGCGGAGCAGGGAAAGACCCAGTACTTC. Protein sequence: CAISAEQGKTQYF.

The CDR3 sequence: CASSFDQGGTEAFF. Written as DNA, the CDR3 is TGTGCCAGCAGTTTCGATCAGGGGGGCACTGAAGCTTTCTTT. The V gene is TRBV28, the J gene TRBJ1-1; 7 bases map to TRBD1. This CDR3 region has 14 residues. Germline V gives CDR1 MDHEN, CDR2 SYDVKM. Losses at the gene ends were 3 bases for V and 4 bases for J; bases not matched to a gene: 5.

This clone has only a few counts. This sequence joins TRBV4-1 and TRBJ1-3; D is ambiguous. Germline values: CDR1 MGHRA, CDR2 YSYEKL. Trimming removed 6 bases from V and 0 bases from J, with 12 bases in between. The CDR3 runs to 15 residues. The CDR3 DNA follows: TGCGCCAGCAGTCTTGGACCGCGCTCTGGAAACACCATATATTTT. Translating it yields CASSLGPRSGNTIYF.

This clone is a singleton in its sample. The chain employs TRBV19 and TRBJ2-7; D is ambiguous. CDR1 is LNHDA and CDR2 is SQIVND in the germline V gene (reference sequence). The CDR3 loop spans 13 amino acids. V was trimmed by 5 bases and J by 3 bases, leaving 11 bases between them. This CDR3 reads CASSPPPFYEQYF. The CDR3 DNA sequence: TGTGCCAGTAGTCCCCCACCCTTCTACGAGCAGTACTTC.

The chain is built from TRBV19 and TRBJ2-7; 7 bases agree with TRBD1. Germline CDR1 and CDR2: LNHDA and SQIVND (reference sequence). CDR3 size: 15 residues. J lost 0 bases, V lost 5 bases, and 7 bases had no gene match. The CDR3 DNA reads TGTGCCAGTAGTGTTACAGGGGATCCCTCCTACGAGCAGTACTTC. Protein: CASSVTGDPSYEQYF.